This T cell receptor beta chain comes out of a study of patients and donors after allogeneic stem cell transplantation. Per the germline V gene, CDR1 is GTSNPN and CDR2 is SVGIG (reference sequence). The CDR3 is made up of 13 amino acids. The V end lost 2 bases, the J end lost 2 bases, and 7 bases lay between the germline ends. MiXCR, applied by TCRdb to the RT-PCR reads, yields one record per CDR3 protein. The data hold over 400,000 distinct CDR3 sequences, with approximately 16% observed a single time. This clonotype appeared a few times. The specimen sequenced was blood, either unsorted or a sorted T cell fraction (not recorded which). This TCR came from a human donor who was either an allogeneic HSCT recipient or a stem cell or donor lymphocyte infusion donor (not recorded which). It is not recorded whose cells these are; they may come from a transplant donor. V is TRBV30 and J is TRBJ1-3, with unresolved D. This CDR3 reads CAWSSGTGNTIYF. CDR3 nucleotide sequence: TGTGCCTGGAGTTCAGGTACTGGAAACACCATATATTTT.